This T cell receptor beta chain derives from a study of cytomegalovirus exposure and HLA in healthy donors. Whole-study findings and limits: The study designated about 180 TCR beta chains cytomegalovirus-associated.

This CDR3 region has 17 residues. The J segment lost 5 bases and the V segment lost 3 bases, leaving 7 bases of the junction unmatched. From germline, CDR1 is LNHDA and CDR2 SQIVND (reference sequence). Turning to this clone: The target antigen is unknown.

The PCR employed 60 Vbeta primers together with 13 Jbeta primers. Methods used by the authors: In a later analysis, of roughly 83 million unique beta chains, 9 million to 11 million appeared in at least two donors. TCRdb keeps only in-frame clones here, not all; method: immunoSEQ multiplex PCR. V and J calls and clone size are those listed in that table; D and trimming were worked out from the DNA. The table records over 150,000 clones, roughly 80% of them present only once. This receptor was taken from a boy younger than 18 in good health and CMV-seronegative. The sample was PBMCs. The gene calls are TRBV19 and TRBJ2-3, with 14 bases lining up with TRBD2. Here the CDR3 DNA reads TGTGCCAGTAGTATCGTGGGACTAGCGGGAGTGGAAGATACGCAGTATTTT. Translated: CASSIVGLAGVEDTQYF. Together with reference TRBV19 and TRBJ2-3, the CDR3 gives the full variable domain: DGGITQSPKYLFRKEGQNVTLSCEQNLNHDAMYWYRQDPGQGLRLIYYSQIVNDFQKGDIAEGYSVSREKKESFPLTVTSAQKNPTAFYLCASSIVGLAGVEDTQYFGPGTRLTVL.